This is a list of T cell receptor beta chains from one sample in a study of T cells in Graves' hyperthyroidism and ophthalmopathy. TCRdb used MiXCR to reprocess the multiplex PCR reads, holding one entry per CDR3 protein. This table holds roughly 500,000 distinct CDR3 sequences, 20% to 25% found once. Sequenced input: blood. These receptors originate from a woman between 65 and 79 years old with Graves' ophthalmopathy. Both conserved end residues are part of each CDR3. A D gene is named only where the DNA matches it firmly. Clone size is not always given. Where it is, it says once, few, many or a class for expanded clones.

d_call	v_call	clone_size	j_call	cdr3_aa
.	TRBV7-8	few	TRBJ2-5	CASSPSTKQETQYF
.	TRBV4-1	few	TRBJ1-1	CASSLRTARNTEAFF
.	TRBV7-2	many	TRBJ2-1	CASSFPGTYNEQFF
.	TRBV7-6	.	TRBJ2-2	CASSLAGAGELFF
.	TRBV30	.	TRBJ1-4	CAWSGTTNEKLFF
TRBD1	TRBV12-3/TRBV12-4	many	TRBJ1-1	CASSGAQGASAFF
.	TRBV20-1	many	TRBJ2-7	CSATKLGMGEQYF
.	TRBV28	.	TRBJ2-1	CASSFYPSDYNEQFF
TRBD2	TRBV20-1	.	TRBJ2-1	CSAISAGADTEQFF
.	TRBV3-1	few	TRBJ1-5	CASSLARRGNQPQHF
TRBD1	TRBV11-2	.	TRBJ1-1	CASSLGQPGQGAERNTEAFF
TRBD2	TRBV6-1	many	TRBJ2-7	CASSPSGSGHEQYF
TRBD1	TRBV19	few	TRBJ1-1	CASTSTGWTEAFF
TRBD2	TRBV6-2/TRBV6-3	.	TRBJ2-7	CASSTLAGASYEQYF
.	TRBV5-1	few	TRBJ2-4	CASSLAGGRAKNIQYF
.	TRBV29-1	many	TRBJ1-1	CSVHLDGRNTEAFF
.	TRBV4-2	.	TRBJ2-1	CASSQVKAQYNEQFF
.	TRBV6-1	few	TRBJ1-5	CASSPDLGRGPPQHF
.	TRBV7-2	few	TRBJ2-5	CASSRAGQETQYF
TRBD1	TRBV10-3	few	TRBJ1-1	CAISGGQGINTEAFF
TRBD1	TRBV7-2	.	TRBJ1-1	CASSVRGGAVTEAFF
TRBD2	TRBV5-6	.	TRBJ2-7	CASSLDSGIYEQYF
.	TRBV30	.	TRBJ1-1	CAWSDPKRRATEAFF
.	TRBV12-3/TRBV12-4	many	TRBJ1-3	CASSFSGSGGNTIYF
TRBD1	TRBV18	few	TRBJ1-2	CASSPPGQASNYGYTF
.	TRBV28	many	TRBJ1-4	CASSQHGTNEKLFF
.	TRBV2	many	TRBJ1-2	CASSAEFGTRGYTF
.	TRBV9	once	TRBJ1-2	CASSVDQPGYGYAF
.	TRBV18	.	TRBJ2-1	CASSPPNGDEQFF
TRBD1	TRBV12-3/TRBV12-4	many	TRBJ2-7	CASSLRTGANEQYF
.	TRBV5-5	.	TRBJ2-4	CASSPGVIATKNIQYF
.	TRBV9	few	TRBJ2-3	CASSVEVGTTDTQYF
TRBD1	TRBV29-1	many	TRBJ2-2	CSVAGTGENTGELFF
.	TRBV30	.	TRBJ2-3	CAWSATGGSTDTQYF
.	TRBV7-2	few	TRBJ2-7	CASSLGNGAVYEQYF
.	TRBV6-2/TRBV6-3	.	TRBJ2-1	CASSYASLGGQREFF
.	TRBV6-5	.	TRBJ2-4	CASSYRGLAKNIQYF
.	TRBV6-1	few	TRBJ2-3	CASTPQNLGSSSTDTQYF
.	TRBV7-2	many	TRBJ2-7	CASSPGRSYEQYF
.	TRBV7-3	few	TRBJ2-3	CASSLAGRAQYF
.	TRBV5-1	few	TRBJ2-5	CASSLLGSTQETQYF
TRBD2	TRBV27	.	TRBJ2-1	CASSFQGLTNNEQFF
.	TRBV7-6	few	TRBJ2-2	CASSRLNEWGELFF
.	TRBV6-1	many	TRBJ1-1	CASSYGHQEAFF
.	TRBV19	few	TRBJ1-1	CASSDWTNPMNTEAFF
.	TRBV29-1	many	TRBJ2-3	CSVEDLKAPETDTQYF
.	TRBV24-1	.	TRBJ1-5	CATSGLTARGPQHF
TRBD1	TRBV5-1	few	TRBJ2-7	CASSRGQIYEQYF
TRBD1	TRBV6-1	.	TRBJ1-2	CASSETGVGYGYTF
TRBD2	TRBV7-9	many	TRBJ2-7	CASSLDGGSYEQYF
TRBD2	TRBV28	many	TRBJ2-7	CASSLSHSGIAGIEQYF